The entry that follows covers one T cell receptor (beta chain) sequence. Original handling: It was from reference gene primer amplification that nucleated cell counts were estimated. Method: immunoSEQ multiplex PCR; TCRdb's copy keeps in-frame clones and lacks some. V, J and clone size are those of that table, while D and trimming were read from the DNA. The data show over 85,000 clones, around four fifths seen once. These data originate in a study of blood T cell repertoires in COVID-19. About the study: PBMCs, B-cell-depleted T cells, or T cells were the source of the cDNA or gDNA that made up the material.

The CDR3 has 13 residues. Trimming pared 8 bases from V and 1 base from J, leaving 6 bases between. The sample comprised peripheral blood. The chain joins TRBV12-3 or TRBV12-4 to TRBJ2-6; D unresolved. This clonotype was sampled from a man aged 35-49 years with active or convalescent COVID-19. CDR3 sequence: CASFSSGANVLTF. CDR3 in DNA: TGTGCCAGCTTCTCTTCTGGGGCCAACGTCCTGACTTTC.